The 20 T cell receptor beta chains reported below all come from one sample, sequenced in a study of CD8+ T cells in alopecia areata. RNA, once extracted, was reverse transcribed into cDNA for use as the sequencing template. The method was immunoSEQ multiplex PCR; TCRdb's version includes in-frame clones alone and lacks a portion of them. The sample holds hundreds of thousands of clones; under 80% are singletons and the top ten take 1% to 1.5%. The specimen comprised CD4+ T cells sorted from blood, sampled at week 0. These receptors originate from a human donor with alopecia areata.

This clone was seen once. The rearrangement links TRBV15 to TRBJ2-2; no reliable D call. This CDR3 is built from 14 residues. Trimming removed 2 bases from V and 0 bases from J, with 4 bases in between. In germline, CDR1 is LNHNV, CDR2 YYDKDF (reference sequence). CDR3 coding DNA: TGTGCCACCAGCAGACTAGCGAACACCGGGGAGCTGTTTTTT. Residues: CATSRLANTGELFF.

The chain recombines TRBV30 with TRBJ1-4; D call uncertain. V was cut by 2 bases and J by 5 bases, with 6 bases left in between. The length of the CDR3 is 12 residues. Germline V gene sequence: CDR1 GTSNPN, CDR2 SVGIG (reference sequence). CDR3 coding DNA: TGTGCCTGGAGTCAGAGAAATGAAAAACTGTTTTTT. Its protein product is CAWSQRNEKLFF.

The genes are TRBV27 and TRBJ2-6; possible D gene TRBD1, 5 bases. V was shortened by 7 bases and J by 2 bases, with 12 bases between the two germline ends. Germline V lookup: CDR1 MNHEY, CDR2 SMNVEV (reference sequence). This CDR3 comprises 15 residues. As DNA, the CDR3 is TGTGCCAGCAAGCAGGGAAGTACTGGGGCCAACGTCCTGACTTTC. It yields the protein CASKQGSTGANVLTF.

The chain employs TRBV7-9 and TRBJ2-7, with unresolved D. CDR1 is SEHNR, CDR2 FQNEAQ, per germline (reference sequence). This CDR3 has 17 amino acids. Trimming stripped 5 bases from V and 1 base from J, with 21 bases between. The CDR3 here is CASSRPHTGPKSYEQYF. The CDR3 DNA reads TGTGCCAGCAGCCGCCCCCACACCGGGCCCAAGTCCTACGAGCAGTACTTC.

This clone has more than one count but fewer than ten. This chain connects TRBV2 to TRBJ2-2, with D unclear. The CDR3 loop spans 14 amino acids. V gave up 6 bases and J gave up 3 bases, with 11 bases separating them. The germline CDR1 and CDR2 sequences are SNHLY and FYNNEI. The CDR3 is CASSARTDTGELFF. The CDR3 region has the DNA TGTGCCAGCAGCGCCCGGACGGACACCGGGGAGCTGTTTTTT.

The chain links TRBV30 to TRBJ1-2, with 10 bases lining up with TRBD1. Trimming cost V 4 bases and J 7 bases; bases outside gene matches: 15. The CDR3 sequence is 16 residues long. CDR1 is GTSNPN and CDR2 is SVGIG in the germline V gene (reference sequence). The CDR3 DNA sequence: TGTGCCTGGACCCGAGAAGACAGGGGGCTAAGTGGTGGCTACACCTTC. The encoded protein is CAWTREDRGLSGGYTF.

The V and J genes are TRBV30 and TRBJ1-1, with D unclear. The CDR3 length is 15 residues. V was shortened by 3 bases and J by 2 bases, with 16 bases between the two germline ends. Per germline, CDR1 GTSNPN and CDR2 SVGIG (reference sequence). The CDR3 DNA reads TGTGCCTGGAGACCTCGCGCCCGGATAAACACTGAAGCTTTCTTT. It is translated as CAWRPRARINTEAFF.

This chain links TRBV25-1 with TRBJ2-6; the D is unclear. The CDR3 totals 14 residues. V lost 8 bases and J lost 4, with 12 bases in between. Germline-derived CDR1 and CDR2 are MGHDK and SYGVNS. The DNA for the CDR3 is TGTGCCAGCTCCCGGAAGAACGGGGCCAACGTCCTGACTTTC. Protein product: CASSRKNGANVLTF.

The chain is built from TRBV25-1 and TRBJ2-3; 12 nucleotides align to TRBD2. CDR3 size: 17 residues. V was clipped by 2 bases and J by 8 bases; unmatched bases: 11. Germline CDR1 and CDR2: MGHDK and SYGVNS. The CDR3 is CASSEPSSGGAPGTQYF. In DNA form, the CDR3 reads TGTGCCAGCAGTGAACCCTCTAGCGGGGGGGCCCCGGGTACGCAGTATTTT.

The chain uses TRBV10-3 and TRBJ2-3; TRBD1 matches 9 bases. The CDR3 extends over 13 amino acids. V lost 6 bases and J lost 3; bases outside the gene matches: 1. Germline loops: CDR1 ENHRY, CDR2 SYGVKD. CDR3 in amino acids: CAISGTGTDTQYF. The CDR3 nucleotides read TGTGCCATCAGCGGGACAGGGACAGATACGCAGTATTTT.

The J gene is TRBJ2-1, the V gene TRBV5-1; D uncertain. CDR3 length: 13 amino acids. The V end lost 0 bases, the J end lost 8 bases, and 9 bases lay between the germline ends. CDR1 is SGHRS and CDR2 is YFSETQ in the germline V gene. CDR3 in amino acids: CASSLEVGYEQFF. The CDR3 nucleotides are TGCGCCAGCAGCTTGGAGGTCGGCTATGAGCAGTTCTTC.

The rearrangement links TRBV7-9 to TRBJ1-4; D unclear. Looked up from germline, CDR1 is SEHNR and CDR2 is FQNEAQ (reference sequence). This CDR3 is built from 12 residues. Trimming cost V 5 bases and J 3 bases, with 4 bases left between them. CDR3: CASSPPNEKLFF. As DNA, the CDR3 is TGTGCCAGCAGCCCGCCTAATGAAAAACTGTTTTTT.

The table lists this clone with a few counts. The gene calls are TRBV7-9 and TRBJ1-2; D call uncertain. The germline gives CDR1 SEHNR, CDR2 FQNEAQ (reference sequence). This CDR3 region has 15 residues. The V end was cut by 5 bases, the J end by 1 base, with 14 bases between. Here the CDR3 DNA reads TGTGCCAGCAGCCCGTCTCTGACCCTTAACTATGGCTACACCTTC. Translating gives CASSPSLTLNYGYTF.

Here the CDR3 reads CSADRGDGYTF. Written as DNA, the CDR3 is TGCAGCGCGGACAGGGGTGATGGCTACACCTTC. The chain uses TRBV29-1 and TRBJ1-2; 9 positions match TRBD1. V dropped 7 bases and J dropped 6; count of bases not matched to a gene: 3. The germline V gene encodes CDR1 SQVTM and CDR2 ANQGSEA. The CDR3 contains 11 residues.

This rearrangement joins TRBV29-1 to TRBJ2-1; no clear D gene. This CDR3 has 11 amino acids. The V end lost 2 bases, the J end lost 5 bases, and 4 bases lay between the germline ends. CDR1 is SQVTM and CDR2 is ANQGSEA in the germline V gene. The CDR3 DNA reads TGCAGCGTTGAATTTAACAATGAGCAGTTCTTC. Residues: CSVEFNNEQFF.

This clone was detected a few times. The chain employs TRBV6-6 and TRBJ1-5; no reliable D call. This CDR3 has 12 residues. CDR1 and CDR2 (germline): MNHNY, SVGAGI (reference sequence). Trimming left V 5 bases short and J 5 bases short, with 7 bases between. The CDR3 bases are TGTGCCAGCAGTGAGAGGGATCAGCCCCAGCATTTT. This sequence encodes CASSERDQPQHF.

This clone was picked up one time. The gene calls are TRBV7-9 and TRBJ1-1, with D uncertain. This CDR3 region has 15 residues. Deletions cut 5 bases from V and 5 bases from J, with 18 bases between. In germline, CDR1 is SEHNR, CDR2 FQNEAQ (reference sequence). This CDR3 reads CASSPRVGSETEAFF. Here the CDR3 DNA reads TGTGCCAGCAGCCCTAGGGTGGGCAGTGAAACTGAAGCTTTCTTT.

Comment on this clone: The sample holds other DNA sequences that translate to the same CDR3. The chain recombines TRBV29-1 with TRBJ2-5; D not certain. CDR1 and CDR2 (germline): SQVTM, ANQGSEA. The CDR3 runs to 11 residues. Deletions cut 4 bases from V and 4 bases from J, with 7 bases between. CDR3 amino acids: CSVVVGETQYF. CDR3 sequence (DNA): TGCAGCGTTGTCGTGGGAGAGACCCAGTACTTC.

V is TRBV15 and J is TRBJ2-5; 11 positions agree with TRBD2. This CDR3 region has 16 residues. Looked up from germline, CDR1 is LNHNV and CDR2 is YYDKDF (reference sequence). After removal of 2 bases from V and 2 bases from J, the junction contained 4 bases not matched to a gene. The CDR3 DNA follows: TGTGCCACCAGCAGACCGGGACTAGCGGCTCAAGAGACCCAGTACTTC. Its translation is CATSRPGLAAQETQYF.

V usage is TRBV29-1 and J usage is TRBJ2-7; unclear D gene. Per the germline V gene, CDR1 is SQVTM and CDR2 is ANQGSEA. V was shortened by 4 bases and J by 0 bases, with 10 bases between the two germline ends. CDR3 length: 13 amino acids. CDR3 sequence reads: CSVAKGSSYEQYF. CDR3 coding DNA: TGCAGCGTTGCAAAAGGAAGCTCCTACGAGCAGTACTTC.